This entry lists 17 T cell receptor beta chains sequenced from one sample in a study of blood T cell repertoires in COVID-19 (TCRdb year 2020). Libraries came from the immunoSEQ multiplex PCR assay. The table was pulled from immuneACCESS by TCRdb, which kept in-frame rearrangements only. Such tables lose some clones; where checked, under half of the loss comes from unresolved V genes, and the rest has no known cause. The sample table contains around 60,000 clones; only one count was recorded for roughly 90% of them. 3.5% of the sample is taken by the ten largest. Specimen: peripheral blood. The receptors were sampled from a man in his forties or fifties with active COVID-19.

The chain joins TRBV2 to TRBJ1-3; 10 bases fit TRBD1. V gave up 5 bases and J gave up 4 bases; unmatched junction bases: 8. This CDR3 is 16 amino acids long. The germline CDR1 and CDR2 sequences are SNHLY and FYNNEI. The CDR3 loop reads CASSRRTGGLGNTIYF. CDR3 bases: TGTGCCAGCAGTCGAAGGACAGGGGGGCTCGGAAACACCATATATTTT. Full variable domain (missing parts from reference TRBV2 and TRBJ1-3): EPEVTQTPSHQVTQMGQEVILRCVPISNHLYFYWYRQILGQKVEFLVSFYNNEISEKSEIFDDQFSVERPDGSNFTLKIRSTKLEDSAMYFCASSRRTGGLGNTIYFGEGSWLTVV.

The rearrangement joins TRBV7-2 to TRBJ2-7; no definite D call. From germline, CDR1 is SGHTA and CDR2 FQGNSA. The CDR3 has 13 amino acids. V was clipped by 2 bases and J by 1 base, with 6 bases between them. The CDR3 region is CASSLSVSYEQYF. CDR3 bases: TGTGCCAGCAGCTTATCGGTGTCCTACGAGCAGTACTTC.

This clone turned up a few times. The chain uses TRBV18 and TRBJ2-1, with 11 bases identical to TRBD2. Germline trimming cut 6 bases from V and 9 bases from J; bases unmatched to any gene: 16. CDR3 length equals 17 residues. The germline V gene encodes CDR1 KGHSH and CDR2 LQKENI. CDR3 in DNA: TGTGCCAGCTCTCCTAATACCGGGACTAGCGGATTGGGTGAGCAGTTCTTC. Its translation: CASSPNTGTSGLGEQFF.

CDR3 protein: CASSFGRGGTKNIQYF. The CDR3 DNA reads TGTGCCAGCAGCTTCGGGCGGGGGGGTACCAAAAACATTCAGTACTTC. V gene TRBV7-8 combines with J gene TRBJ2-4, with 9 bases identical to TRBD2. With V trimmed by 3 bases and J by 2 bases, 5 bases remained unmatched. CDR1 and CDR2 (germline): SGHVS, FQNEAQ. The CDR3 has 16 amino acids.

The chain links TRBV4-2 to TRBJ2-2, with 13 nucleotides matching TRBD2. This CDR3 spans 17 amino acids. Germline lookup yields CDR1 LGHNA and CDR2 YNFKEQ. Trimming at V came to 0 bases and at J to 7 bases, leaving 5 bases not matched to a gene. CDR3 nucleotide sequence: TGTGCCAGCAGCCAAGATGCACTAGCGGGGGGGCACGGGGAGCTGTTTTTT. Translating gives CASSQDALAGGHGELFF.

This sequence joins TRBV19 and TRBJ1-5; D is perhaps TRBD1 (6 bases). Between the trimmed V and J ends, which lost 7 bases and 4 bases, there was a span of 17 bases. Germline loops: CDR1 LNHDA, CDR2 SQIVND (reference sequence). The CDR3 has 15 amino acids. CDR3 amino acids: CASTKGQFPNQPQHF. For the CDR3, the DNA is TGTGCCAGTACCAAAGGACAGTTTCCGAATCAGCCCCAGCATTTT.

The rearrangement links TRBV7-7 to TRBJ1-3; TRBD1 agrees at 8 bases. The CDR3 loop spans 15 amino acids. J gave up 2 bases and V 5 bases, and 5 bases lay outside the gene matches. CDR1 and CDR2 from the germline V gene are SSHAT and FNYEAQ (reference sequence). The CDR3 DNA follows: TGTGCCAGCAGCGTAGACAGGGGTGCTGGAAACACCATATATTTT. As protein: CASSVDRGAGNTIYF.

The V call is TRBV25-1, the J call TRBJ2-2, with TRBD1 matching over 9 bases. The CDR3 sequence is 16 residues long. V lost 4 bases to trimming and J lost 3 bases; unmatched junction nucleotides: 6. Per the germline V gene, CDR1 is MGHDK and CDR2 is SYGVNS. The CDR3 coding sequence is TGTGCCAGCAGTGCCCGGACAGGGGACTACACCGGGGAGCTGTTTTTT. Translated, it gives CASSARTGDYTGELFF.

This clone was observed a handful of times. V is TRBV11-1 and J is TRBJ2-7; D gene uncertain. Germline loops: CDR1 SGHAT, CDR2 FQDESV (reference sequence). The V and J ends lost 4 bases and 0 bases respectively, with 7 bases between them. CDR3 length: 13 amino acids. The CDR3 region is CASSSRVSYEQYF. CDR3 bases: TGTGCCAGCAGCTCCCGGGTCTCCTACGAGCAGTACTTC. Filled out from reference TRBV11-1 and TRBJ2-7, the complete variable domain reads EAEVAQSPRYKITEKSQAVAFWCDPISGHATLYWYRQILGQGPELLVQFQDESVVDDSQLPKDRFSAERLKGVDSTLKIQPAELGDSAMYLCASSSRVSYEQYFGPGTRLTVT.

V gene TRBV10-3 combines with J gene TRBJ2-1; 11 nucleotides line up with TRBD2. Germline CDR1 is ENHRY and CDR2 is SYGVKD. The CDR3 is made up of 15 amino acids. The ends lost 0 bases at V and 8 bases at J; junction bases unmatched: 3. CDR3 nucleotides: TGTGCCATCAGTGAGTCGGTAGCGGGGGGGTATGAGCAGTTCTTC. This codes for CAISESVAGGYEQFF.

This clone was counted only a few times. The chain joins TRBV5-1 to TRBJ1-2; 9 nucleotides line up with TRBD1. The CDR3 has 13 amino acids. CDR1 and CDR2 (germline): SGHRS, YFSETQ. Trimming took 4 bases from V and 9 from J; bases not matched to a gene: 7. CDR3 DNA sequence: TGCGCCAGCAGCCCCGGGACAGGGTCTCGCTACACCTTC. Translated, it gives CASSPGTGSRYTF. Drawing the rest from reference TRBV5-1 and TRBJ1-2, the complete variable domain is KAGVTQTPRYLIKTRGQQVTLSCSPISGHRSVSWYQQTPGQGLQFLFEYFSETQRNKGNFPGRFSGRQFSNSRSEMNVSTLELGDSALYLCASSPGTGSRYTFGSGTRLTVV.

This clone was seen a few times. The rearrangement links TRBV28 to TRBJ1-5; TRBD1 matches 7 bases. This CDR3 has 17 residues. In germline, CDR1 is MDHEN, CDR2 SYDVKM. Losses at the gene ends were 8 bases for V and 0 bases for J; bases not matched to a gene: 13. CDR3 in amino acids: CASGNRQGKYSNQPQHF. The CDR3 DNA sequence: TGTGCCAGCGGGAATCGACAGGGTAAGTATAGCAATCAGCCCCAGCATTTT.

The chain employs TRBV4-1 and TRBJ2-1; D is possibly TRBD2 (5 bases). Trimming pared 4 bases from V and 5 bases from J, leaving 9 bases between. From germline, CDR1 is MGHRA and CDR2 YSYEKL. The CDR3 is 13 amino acids. The CDR3: CASSPRVHNEQFF. The CDR3, as DNA: TGCGCCAGCAGCCCGCGGGTGCACAATGAGCAGTTCTTC.

CDR3 sequence (DNA): TGTGCCAGCCACAGGGATGAAAACACCATATATTTT. This codes for CASHRDENTIYF. This chain joins TRBV12-3 or TRBV12-4 and TRBJ1-3; perhaps TRBD1 as D (6 bases). The length of the CDR3 is 12 residues. Trimming took off 8 bases at V and 6 bases at J, with 11 bases between the two ends.

The rearrangement links TRBV25-1 to TRBJ1-5, with D possibly TRBD1 on 6 matching bases. Trimming took 4 bases from V and 6 from J, leaving 13 bases between them. The CDR3 runs 14 residues. Germline V gene lookup returns CDR1 MGHDK and CDR2 SYGVNS. The CDR3 DNA sequence: TGTGCCAGCAGTGCGGACAGCGGCGGTCAGCCCCAGCATTTT. Amino acids: CASSADSGGQPQHF.

The chain recombines TRBV10-3 with TRBJ2-7; maybe TRBD2 (5 bases). CDR1 ENHRY and CDR2 SYGVKD come from the germline V gene. The CDR3 loop spans 15 amino acids. The germline V and J ends were trimmed by 6 bases and 1 base, with 16 bases remaining between them. The CDR3 DNA reads as TGTGCCATCAGGGTGAGGGAAGGGTCATCCTACGAGCAGTACTTC. Residues: CAIRVREGSSYEQYF.

J is TRBJ2-5 and V is TRBV9; D may be TRBD1 (6 bases). Per the germline V gene, CDR1 is SGDLS and CDR2 is YYNGEE. The CDR3 runs 13 residues. V lost 3 bases and J lost 5, with 11 bases in between. The CDR3 region is CASSEGVGETQYF. The CDR3 nucleotides are TGTGCCAGCAGCGAGGGGGTTGGGGAGACCCAGTACTTC.